This TCR beta chain stems from a study of cytomegalovirus exposure and HLA in healthy donors. The PCR used 60 Vbeta and 13 Jbeta primers. The repertoire was sequenced with immunoSEQ multiplex PCR; TCRdb's copy has only in-frame clones and lacks some. The sample holds 100,000 to 150,000 clones; around 71% are singletons and the top ten take 2.6%. After removal of 4 bases from V and 2 bases from J, the junction contained 2 bases not matched to a gene. Germline V lookup: CDR1 SGHVS, CDR2 FNYEAQ. The CDR3 runs 14 residues. General observations from the study: An analysis done earlier found most TCR beta V segments productive about 90% or about 30% of the time. Later analysis suggested links between common viral pathogens and several top significant clusters.

On this clone: Its cognate antigen is unknown.

The specimen sequenced was PBMCs. The chain couples TRBV7-6 to TRBJ2-1; the match to TRBD2 covers 7 bases. This TCR came from a woman aged 55 to 70 in good health and CMV-seropositive. The CDR3 DNA follows: TGTGCCAGCAGCTCCCGGGAGGCCTACAATGAGCAGTTCTTC. Translated: CASSSREAYNEQFF.